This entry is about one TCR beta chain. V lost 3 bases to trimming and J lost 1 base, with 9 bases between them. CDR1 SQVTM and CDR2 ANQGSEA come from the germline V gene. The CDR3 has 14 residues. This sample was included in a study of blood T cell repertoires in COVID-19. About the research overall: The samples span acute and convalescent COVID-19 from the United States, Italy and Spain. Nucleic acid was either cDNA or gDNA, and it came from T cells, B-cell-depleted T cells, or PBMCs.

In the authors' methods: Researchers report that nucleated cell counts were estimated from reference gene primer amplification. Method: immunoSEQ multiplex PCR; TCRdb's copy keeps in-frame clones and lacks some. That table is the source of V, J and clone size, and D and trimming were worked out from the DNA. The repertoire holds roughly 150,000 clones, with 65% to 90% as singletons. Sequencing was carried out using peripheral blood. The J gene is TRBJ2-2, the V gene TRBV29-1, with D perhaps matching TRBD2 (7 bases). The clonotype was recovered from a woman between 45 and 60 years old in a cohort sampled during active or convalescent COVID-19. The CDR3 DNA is TGCAGCGTTGACGGGGGGCGGAACACCGGGGAGCTGTTTTTT. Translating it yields CSVDGGRNTGELFF.